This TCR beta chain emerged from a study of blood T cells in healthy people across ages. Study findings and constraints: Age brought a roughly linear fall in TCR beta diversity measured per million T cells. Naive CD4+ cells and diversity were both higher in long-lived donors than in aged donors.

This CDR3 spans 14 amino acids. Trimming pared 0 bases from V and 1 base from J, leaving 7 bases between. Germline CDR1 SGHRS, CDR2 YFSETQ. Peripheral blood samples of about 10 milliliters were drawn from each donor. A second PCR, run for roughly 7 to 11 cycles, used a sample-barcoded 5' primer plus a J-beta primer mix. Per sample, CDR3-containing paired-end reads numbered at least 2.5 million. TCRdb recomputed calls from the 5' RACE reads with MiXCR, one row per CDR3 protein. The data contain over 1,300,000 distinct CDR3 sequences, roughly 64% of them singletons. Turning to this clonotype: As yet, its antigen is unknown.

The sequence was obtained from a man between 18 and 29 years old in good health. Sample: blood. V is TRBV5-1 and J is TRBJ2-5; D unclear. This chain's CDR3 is CASSLGVSQETQYF. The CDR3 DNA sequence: TGCGCCAGCAGCTTGGGGGTTTCCCAAGAGACCCAGTACTTC.